One sample yielded the 13 T cell receptor beta chains listed below, sequenced in a study of molecular identifiers for immune sequencing clone quantification. TCRdb used MiXCR to reprocess the PCR reads, holding one entry per CDR3 protein. The table lists 550,000 to 750,000 distinct CDR3 sequences, 15% to 20% of them singletons, with 0.85% to 0.9% in the top ten. Sequences were obtained from naive CD8+ T cells from blood, with Jurkat cell RNA spiked in. Subset reported: FACS-sorted CD8+CD4-CCR7+CD45RA+ naive T cells. These receptors originate from a human donor in good health. Some libraries in this study had Jurkat cell RNA spiked in.

This clonotype was observed at least ten times. V usage is TRBV28 and J usage is TRBJ2-1; TRBD1 is a possible D gene (5 bases). In germline, CDR1 is MDHEN, CDR2 SYDVKM. V gave up 5 bases and J gave up 0 bases, with 17 bases separating them. The CDR3 extends over 17 amino acids. CDR3: CASSPPDSALSYNEQFF. DNA for the CDR3: TGTGCCAGCAGTCCACCAGACAGTGCCCTCTCCTACAATGAGCAGTTCTTC.

This chain joins TRBV9 and TRBJ2-3; possibly TRBD1 or TRBD2 for D (6 bases each). Germline V gives CDR1 SGDLS, CDR2 YYNGEE. This CDR3 comprises 17 residues. The V gene lost 3 bases and the J gene lost 0 bases, with 17 bases spanning the gap. CDR3: CASSEEGGGASTDTQYF. For the CDR3, the DNA is TGTGCCAGCAGCGAAGAGGGGGGCGGGGCAAGCACAGATACGCAGTATTTT.

Worth noting for this clonotype: The junction does not match germline at one end; this may be a read error. This chain links TRBV6-2 or TRBV6-3 with TRBJ2-7; D is possibly TRBD2 (6 bases). CDR3 size: 14 residues. Germline CDR1 is MNHEY and CDR2 is SVGEGT. Here the CDR3 reads CVSSYSDYRYEQYF. The CDR3 nucleotides read TGTGTCAGCAGTTACTCGGACTACCGCTACGAGCAGTACTTC.

V usage is TRBV29-1 and J usage is TRBJ2-5; D may be TRBD1 or TRBD2 (5 bases each). Germline CDR1 reads SQVTM; CDR2 reads ANQGSEA. With 0 bases removed from V and 2 bases from J, the gap between germline ends came to 19 bases. CDR3 length equals 17 residues. As DNA, the CDR3 is TGCAGCGTTGAAGAAACAGGCGGGTACTCCTTACAAGAGACCCAGTACTTC. Translating it yields CSVEETGGYSLQETQYF.

To note about this clonotype: A read error may explain this, as a much larger clone is one base away. The rearrangement links TRBV2 to TRBJ2-3; 13 positions agree with TRBD2. The CDR3 is made up of 16 amino acids. Trimming removed 8 bases from V and 1 base from J; junction bases left unmatched: 6. Germline CDR1 is SNHLY and CDR2 is FYNNEI. CDR3 DNA: TGTGCCAGCGCCCTAGGGACTAGCGGGGGCACAGATACGCAGTATTTT. This gives the protein CASALGTSGGTDTQYF.

The CDR3 protein is CASSLSGQGPLYPLHF. The CDR3 region has the DNA TGTGCCAGCAGTTTATCGGGGCAGGGCCCTTTGTATCCCCTCCACTTT. This chain joins TRBV27 and TRBJ1-6, with D possibly TRBD1 on 5 matching bases. This CDR3 contains 16 residues. Germline V gene data show CDR1 as MNHEY and CDR2 as SMNVEV (reference sequence). V was pared by 0 bases and J by 13 bases, with 19 bases between.

This clonotype was picked up many times. The CDR3 here is CASSYMGEQFF. CDR3 sequence (DNA): TGTGCCAGCAGTTACATGGGGGAGCAGTTCTTC. The V gene is TRBV6-2 or TRBV6-3, the J gene TRBJ2-1; D remains unclear. CDR1 and CDR2 from the germline V gene are MNHEY and SVGEGT. The V end lost 2 bases, the J end lost 10 bases, and 6 bases lay between the germline ends. The CDR3 extends over 11 amino acids.

In its sample, this clonotype was seen many times. CDR3 nucleotide sequence: TGTGCCAGCAGTCGCGGGGGGGCCACAGATACGCAGTATTTT. This sequence encodes CASSRGGATDTQYF. V and J are TRBV12-3 or TRBV12-4 and TRBJ2-3; 9 nucleotides line up with TRBD2. Trimming took 5 bases from V and 2 from J; bases not matched to a gene: 2. This CDR3 contains 14 residues.

This clonotype has a handful of counts. Possible read error: a much larger clone is one base away. The chain links TRBV7-2 to TRBJ2-3, with a possible D match to TRBD1 (5 bases). Germline lookup yields CDR1 SGHTA and CDR2 FQGNSA. V lost 4 bases, J lost 5 bases, and 16 bases lay in between. The CDR3 sequence is 15 residues long. CDR3 sequence reads: CASSSDSTTGDTQYF. Here the CDR3 DNA reads TGTGCCAGCAGCTCCGACAGCACGACTGGAGATACGCAGTATTTT.

This clonotype was picked up many times. The chain uses TRBV4-1 and TRBJ2-7; 9 bases line up with TRBD1. This CDR3 spans 15 amino acids. The trim removed 2 bases at V and 3 bases at J, leaving 5 bases unmatched. Germline CDR1 MGHRA, CDR2 YSYEKL. The DNA of the CDR3 is TGCGCCAGCAGCCAAACCGGGACAGGGCTCTACGAGCAGTACTTC. This encodes CASSQTGTGLYEQYF.

Concerning this clonotype: A much larger clone differs by one base, so this may be a read error. The V and J genes are TRBV7-9 and TRBJ2-5, with 8 bases matching TRBD2. In germline, CDR1 is SEHNR, CDR2 FQNEAQ (reference sequence). The length of the CDR3 is 16 residues. The CDR3 is CASSFLAGSDGETRYF. The CDR3 DNA reads TGTGCCAGCAGCTTCTTAGCGGGGAGTGATGGAGAGACCCGGTACTTC.

This clonotype was counted only a few times. This chain joins TRBV20-1 and TRBJ1-1; perhaps TRBD1 as D (5 bases). This CDR3 spans 14 amino acids. Germline CDR1 is DFQATT and CDR2 is SNEGSKA (reference sequence). V lost 5 bases, J lost 2 bases, and 15 bases lay in between. CDR3 DNA sequence: TGCAGTGCTCGCCCCATGGGGGGTAACACTGAAGCTTTCTTT. This sequence encodes CSARPMGGNTEAFF.

In this sample, this clonotype turned up a few times. The chain carries TRBV28 and TRBJ2-1; TRBD2 matches 8 bases. The J segment lost 12 bases and the V segment lost 6 bases, leaving 19 bases of the junction unmatched. CDR1 is MDHEN and CDR2 is SYDVKM in the germline V gene. CDR3 length equals 16 residues. In DNA form, the CDR3 reads TGTGCCAGCAGCTCTAGCGGGTACTCCCTAGTGGATGGGCAGTTCTTC. Protein: CASSSSGYSLVDGQFF.